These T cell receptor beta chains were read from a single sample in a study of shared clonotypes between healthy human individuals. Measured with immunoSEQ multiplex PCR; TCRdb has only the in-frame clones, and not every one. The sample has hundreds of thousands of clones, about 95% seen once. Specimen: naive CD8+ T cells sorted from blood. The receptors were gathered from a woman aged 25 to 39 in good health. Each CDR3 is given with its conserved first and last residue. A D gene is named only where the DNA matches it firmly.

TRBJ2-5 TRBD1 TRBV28 CASSFATGQGIQETQYF TGTGCCAGCAGTTTCGCCACGGGACAGGGAATCCAAGAGACCCAGTACTTC
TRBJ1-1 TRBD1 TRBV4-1 CASSQNSRGQGTEAFF TGCGCCAGCAGCCAGAACTCCAGGGGGCAGGGCACTGAAGCTTTCTTT
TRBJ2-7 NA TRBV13 CASSPPGRGEQYF TGTGCCAGCAGCCCCCCGGGAAGGGGCGAGCAGTACTTC
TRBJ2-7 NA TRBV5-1 CASSSSANSYEQYF TGCGCCAGCAGCTCCTCCGCTAATTCTTACGAGCAGTACTTC
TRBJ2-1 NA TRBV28 CASSVGQRYNEQFF TGTGCCAGCAGTGTCGGACAGAGGTACAATGAGCAGTTCTTC
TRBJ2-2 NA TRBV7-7 CASSLGSMDASHGGELFF TGTGCCAGCAGCTTAGGGTCGATGGACGCCTCGCATGGCGGGGAGCTGTTTTTT
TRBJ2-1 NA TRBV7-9 CASSLMVSDNEQFF TGTGCCAGCAGCTTAATGGTCTCGGACAATGAGCAGTTCTTC
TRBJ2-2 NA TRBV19 CASIDREVPGELFF TGTGCCAGTATCGACAGGGAGGTCCCCGGGGAGCTGTTTTTT
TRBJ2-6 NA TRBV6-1 CASSAFAASQSRANVLTF TGTGCCAGCAGTGCGTTTGCTGCATCGCAAAGTCGGGCCAACGTCCTGACTTTC
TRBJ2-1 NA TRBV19 CASSFEGGRTRDEQFF TGTGCCAGTAGTTTCGAGGGGGGCAGAACGAGGGATGAGCAGTTCTTC
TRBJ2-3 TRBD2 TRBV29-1 CSAGTSGYTDTQYF TGCAGCGCCGGGACTAGCGGGTACACAGATACGCAGTATTTT
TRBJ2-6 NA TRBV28 CASSRGTGANVLTF TGTGCCAGCAGTCGGGGGACTGGGGCCAACGTCCTGACTTTC
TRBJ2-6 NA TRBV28 CAAVKGILTQSRANVLTF TGTGCAGCAGTCAAGGGTATCCTTACACAAAGTCGGGCCAACGTCCTGACTTTC
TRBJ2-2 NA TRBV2 CASSRPYMGISSTGELFF TGTGCCAGCAGTCGCCCTTACATGGGGATCTCGAGCACCGGGGAGCTGTTTTTT
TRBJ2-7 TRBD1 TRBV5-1 CASSLDWTGDHEQYF TGCGCCAGCAGCTTGGATTGGACAGGGGACCACGAGCAGTACTTC
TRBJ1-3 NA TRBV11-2 CASSFIAGPNSAGNTIYF TGTGCCAGCAGCTTTATCGCAGGGCCCAATTCCGCTGGAAACACCATATATTTT
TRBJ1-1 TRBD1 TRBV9 CATAGDRGPVNTEAFF TGTGCCACGGCCGGGGACAGGGGGCCGGTTAACACTGAAGCTTTCTTT
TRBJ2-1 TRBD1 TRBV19 CASSLTGGFDEQFF TGTGCCAGTAGTCTGACAGGGGGCTTTGATGAGCAGTTCTTC
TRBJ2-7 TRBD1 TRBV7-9 CASSLGQGVIYEQYF TGTGCCAGCAGCTTAGGGCAGGGGGTGATCTACGAGCAGTACTTC